In its sample, the clone carrying this T cell receptor (beta chain) was seen a few times. This specimen comes from a study of blood T cell repertoires in COVID-19. About the study: In each case, the material was cDNA or gDNA derived from T cells, B-cell-depleted T cells, or PBMCs.

This CDR3 contains 15 residues. The germline gives CDR1 SGHNT, CDR2 YYREEE (reference sequence). V gave up 4 bases and J gave up 1 base, with 12 bases separating them. Assay: immunoSEQ multiplex PCR; the TCRdb copy retains only in-frame clones and omits some. This repertoire shows about 160,000 clones, approximately 86% found once; its top ten account for around 3.5%. The J gene is TRBJ1-5, the V gene TRBV5-4; possible D gene TRBD1, 6 bases. The specimen sequenced was peripheral blood. The source of this sequence is a man in his 70s with acute or convalescent COVID-19. The CDR3 bases are TGTGCCAGCAGCCAGCAGGGACAAAGCAATCAGCCCCAGCATTTT. Translated, it gives CASSQQGQSNQPQHF.